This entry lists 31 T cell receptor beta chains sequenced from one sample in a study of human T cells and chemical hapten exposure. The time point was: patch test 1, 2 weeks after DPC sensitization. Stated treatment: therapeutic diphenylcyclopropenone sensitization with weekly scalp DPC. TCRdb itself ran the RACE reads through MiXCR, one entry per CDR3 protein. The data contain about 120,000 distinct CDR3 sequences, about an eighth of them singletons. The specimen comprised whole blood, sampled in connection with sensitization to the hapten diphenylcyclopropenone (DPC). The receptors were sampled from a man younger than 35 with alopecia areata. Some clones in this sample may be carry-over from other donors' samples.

CDR3 in DNA: TGTGCCACCAGAGGGACTAGCGAACGGGAGCAGTACTTC. It translates to CATRGTSEREQYF. The chain has TRBV6-5 and TRBJ2-7; 10 nucleotides agree with TRBD2. Trimming at V came to 10 bases and at J to 7 bases, leaving 10 bases not matched to a gene. The CDR3 consists of 13 residues. Germline V gene sequence: CDR1 MNHEY, CDR2 SVGAGI.

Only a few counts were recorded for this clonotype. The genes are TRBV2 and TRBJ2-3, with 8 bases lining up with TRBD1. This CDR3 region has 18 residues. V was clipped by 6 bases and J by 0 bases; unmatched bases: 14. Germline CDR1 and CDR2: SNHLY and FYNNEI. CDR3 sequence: CASRGRTGKRMSTDTQYF. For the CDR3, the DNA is TGTGCCAGCAGGGGAAGGACAGGGAAGAGGATGAGCACAGATACGCAGTATTTT.

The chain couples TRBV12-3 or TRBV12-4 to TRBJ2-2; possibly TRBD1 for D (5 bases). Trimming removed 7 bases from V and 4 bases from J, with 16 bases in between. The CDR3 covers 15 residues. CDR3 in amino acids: CASKGVGVSTGELFF. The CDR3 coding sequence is TGTGCCAGCAAAGGTGTAGGGGTATCCACCGGGGAGCTGTTTTTT.

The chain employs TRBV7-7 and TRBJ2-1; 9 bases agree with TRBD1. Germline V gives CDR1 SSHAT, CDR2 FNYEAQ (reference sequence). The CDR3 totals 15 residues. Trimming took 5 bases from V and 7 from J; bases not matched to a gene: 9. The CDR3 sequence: CASSHRLDRGNEQFF. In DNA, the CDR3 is TGTGCCAGCAGCCATAGATTGGACAGGGGAAATGAGCAGTTCTTC.

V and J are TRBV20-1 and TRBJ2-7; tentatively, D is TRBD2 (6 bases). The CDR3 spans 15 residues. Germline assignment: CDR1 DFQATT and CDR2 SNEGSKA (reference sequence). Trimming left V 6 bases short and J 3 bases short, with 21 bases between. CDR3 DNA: TGCAGTGCCGCACCTGCGGGGAGAGAGATCTACGAGCAGTACGTC. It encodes CSAAPAGREIYEQYV.

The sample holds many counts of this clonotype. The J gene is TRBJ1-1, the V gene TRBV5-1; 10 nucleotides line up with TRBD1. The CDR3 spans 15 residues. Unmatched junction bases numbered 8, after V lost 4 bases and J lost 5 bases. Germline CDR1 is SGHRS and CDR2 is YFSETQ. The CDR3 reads CASSRRDRGGTEAFF. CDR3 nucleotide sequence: TGCGCCAGCAGCCGACGGGACAGGGGAGGAACTGAAGCTTTCTTT.

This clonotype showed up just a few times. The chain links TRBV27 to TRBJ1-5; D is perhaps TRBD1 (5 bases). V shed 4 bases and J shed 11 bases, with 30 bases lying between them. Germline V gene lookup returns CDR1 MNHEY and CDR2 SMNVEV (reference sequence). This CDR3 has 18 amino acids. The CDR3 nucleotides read TGTGCCAGCAGTTACTCCAGGAATATGTACGGGGCCTCCTTGGCCCAGCATTTT. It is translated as CASSYSRNMYGASLAQHF.

The CDR3 loop reads CASSLHWEGLYEQYF. The CDR3 DNA reads TGCGCCAGCAGCCTTCACTGGGAGGGATTATACGAGCAGTACTTC. This chain uses TRBV5-1 with TRBJ2-7; TRBD2 matches at 7 bases. The CDR3 length is 15 residues. Germline loops: CDR1 SGHRS, CDR2 YFSETQ. J lost 4 bases, V lost 4 bases, and 11 bases had no gene match. The complete variable domain, with remaining parts taken from reference TRBV5-1 and TRBJ2-7, reads KAGVTQTPRYLIKTRGQQVTLSCSPISGHRSVSWYQQTPGQGLQFLFEYFSETQRNKGNFPGRFSGRQFSNSRSEMNVSTLELGDSALYLCASSLHWEGLYEQYFGPGTRLTVT.

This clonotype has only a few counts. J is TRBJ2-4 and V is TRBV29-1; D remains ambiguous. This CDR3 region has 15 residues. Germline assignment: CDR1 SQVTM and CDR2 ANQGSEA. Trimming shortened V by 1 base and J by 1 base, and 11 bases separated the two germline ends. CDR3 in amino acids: CSVEGRPPAKNIQYF. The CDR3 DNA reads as TGCAGCGTTGAAGGCAGGCCTCCGGCCAAAAACATTCAGTACTTC. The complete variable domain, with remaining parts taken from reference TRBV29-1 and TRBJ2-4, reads SAVISQKPSRDICQRGTSLTIQCQVDSQVTMMFWYRQQPGQSLTLIATANQGSEATYESGFVIDKFPISRPNLTFSTLTVSNMSPEDSSIYLCSVEGRPPAKNIQYFGAGTRLSVL.

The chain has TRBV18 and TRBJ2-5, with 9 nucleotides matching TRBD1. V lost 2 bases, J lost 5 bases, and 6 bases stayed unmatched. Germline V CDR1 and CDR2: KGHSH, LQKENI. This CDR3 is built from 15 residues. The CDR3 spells CASSPKTGGFETQYF. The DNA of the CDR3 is TGTGCCAGCTCACCAAAGACAGGGGGTTTTGAGACCCAGTACTTC.

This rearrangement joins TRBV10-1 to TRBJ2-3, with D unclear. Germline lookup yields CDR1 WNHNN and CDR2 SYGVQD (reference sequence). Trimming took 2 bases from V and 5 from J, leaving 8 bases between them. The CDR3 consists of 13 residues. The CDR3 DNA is TGCGCCAGCAGTGAGGTTTTTGGAGATACGCAGTATTTT. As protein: CASSEVFGDTQYF.

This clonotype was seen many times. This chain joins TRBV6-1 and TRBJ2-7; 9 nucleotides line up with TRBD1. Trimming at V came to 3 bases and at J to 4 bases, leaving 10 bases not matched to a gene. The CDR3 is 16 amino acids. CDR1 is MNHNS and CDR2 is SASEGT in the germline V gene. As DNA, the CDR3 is TGTGCCAGCAGTGAGGTCCCGGGACAGGGTGTGTACGAGCAGTACTTC. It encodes CASSEVPGQGVYEQYF.

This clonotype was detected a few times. The CDR3 loop is CASSPQIDRNTEAFF. In DNA, the CDR3 is TGTGCCAGCAGCCCCCAGATCGATAGGAACACTGAAGCTTTCTTT. The chain joins TRBV7-9 to TRBJ1-1; D is unclear. Trimming shortened V by 5 bases and J by 1 base, and 14 bases separated the two germline ends. CDR3 length: 15 residues. In germline, CDR1 is SEHNR, CDR2 FQNEAQ (reference sequence). The full variable domain, its missing parts supplied by reference TRBV7-9 and TRBJ1-1, is DTGVSQNPRHKITKRGQNVTFRCDPISEHNRLYWYRQTLGQGPEFLTYFQNEAQLEKSRLLSDRFSAERPKGSFSTLEIQRTEQGDSAMYLCASSPQIDRNTEAFFGQGTRLTVV.

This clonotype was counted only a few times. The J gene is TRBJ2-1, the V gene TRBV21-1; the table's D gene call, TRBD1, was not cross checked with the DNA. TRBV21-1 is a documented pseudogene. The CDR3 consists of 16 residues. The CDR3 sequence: CASSTTGTGRRYEQFF. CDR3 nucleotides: TGTGCCAGCAGCACGACCGGGACAGGACGTCGGTATGAGCAGTTCTTC.

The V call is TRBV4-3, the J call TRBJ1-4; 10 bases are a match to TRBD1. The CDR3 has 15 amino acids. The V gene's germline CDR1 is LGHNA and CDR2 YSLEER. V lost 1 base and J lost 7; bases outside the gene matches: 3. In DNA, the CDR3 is TGCGCCAGCAGCCAAGGGACAGGGGGAGGTGAAAAACTGTTTTTT. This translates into CASSQGTGGGEKLFF.

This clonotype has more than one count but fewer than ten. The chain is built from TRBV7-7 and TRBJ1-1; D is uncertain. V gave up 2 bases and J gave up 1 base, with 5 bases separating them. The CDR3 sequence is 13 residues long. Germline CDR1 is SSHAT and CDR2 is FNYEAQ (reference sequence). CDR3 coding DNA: TGTGCCAGCAGCTTAAGGTGGAACACTGAAGCTTTCTTT. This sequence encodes CASSLRWNTEAFF. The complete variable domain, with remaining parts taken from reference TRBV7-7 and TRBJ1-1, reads GAGVSQSPRYKVTKRGQDVTLRCDPISSHATLYWYQQALGQGPEFLTYFNYEAQPDKSGLPSDRFSAERPEGSISTLTIQRTEQRDSAMYRCASSLRWNTEAFFGQGTRLTVV.

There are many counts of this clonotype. The CDR3 spells CASSLGTVLTDTQYF. The CDR3 coding sequence is TGTGCCAGCAGCTTGGGGACAGTGCTCACAGATACGCAGTATTTT. The chain combines TRBV5-6 with TRBJ2-3, with a tentative D call TRBD1 (6 bases). The CDR3 consists of 15 residues. Looked up from germline, CDR1 is SGHDT and CDR2 is YYEEEE. V lost 0 bases to trimming and J lost 2 bases, with 10 bases between them.

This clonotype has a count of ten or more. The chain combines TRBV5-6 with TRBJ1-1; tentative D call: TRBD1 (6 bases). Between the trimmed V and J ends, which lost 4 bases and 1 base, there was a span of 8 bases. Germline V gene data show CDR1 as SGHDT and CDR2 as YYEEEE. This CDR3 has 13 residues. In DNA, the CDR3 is TGTGCCAGCAGCGTGACAGGGAACACTGAAGCTTTCTTT. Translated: CASSVTGNTEAFF.

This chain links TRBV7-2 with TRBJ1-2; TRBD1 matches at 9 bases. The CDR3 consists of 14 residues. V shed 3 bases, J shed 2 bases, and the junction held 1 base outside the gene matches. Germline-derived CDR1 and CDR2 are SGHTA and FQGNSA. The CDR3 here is CASSLTGGNYGYTF. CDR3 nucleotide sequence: TGTGCCAGCAGCTTGACAGGGGGAAACTATGGCTACACCTTC.

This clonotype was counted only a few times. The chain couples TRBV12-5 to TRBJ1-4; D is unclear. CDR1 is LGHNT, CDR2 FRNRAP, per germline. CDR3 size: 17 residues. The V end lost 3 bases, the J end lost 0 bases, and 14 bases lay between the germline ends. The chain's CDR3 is CASGFHSTTATNEKLFF. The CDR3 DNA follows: TGTGCTAGTGGTTTTCACAGCACAACCGCAACTAATGAAAAACTGTTTTTT.

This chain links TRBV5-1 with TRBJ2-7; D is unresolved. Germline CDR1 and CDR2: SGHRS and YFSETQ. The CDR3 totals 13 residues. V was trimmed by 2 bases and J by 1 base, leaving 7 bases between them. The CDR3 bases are TGCGCCAGCAGCTTTTCGGGTTCCTACGAGCAGTACTTC. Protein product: CASSFSGSYEQYF.

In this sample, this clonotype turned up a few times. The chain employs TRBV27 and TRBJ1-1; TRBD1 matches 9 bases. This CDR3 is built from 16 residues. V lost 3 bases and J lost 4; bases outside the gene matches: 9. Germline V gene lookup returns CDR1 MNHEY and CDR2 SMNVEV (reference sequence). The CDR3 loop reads CASSLSRQGGSTEAFF. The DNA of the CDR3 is TGTGCCAGCAGTTTGTCTCGACAGGGGGGGAGCACTGAAGCTTTCTTT.

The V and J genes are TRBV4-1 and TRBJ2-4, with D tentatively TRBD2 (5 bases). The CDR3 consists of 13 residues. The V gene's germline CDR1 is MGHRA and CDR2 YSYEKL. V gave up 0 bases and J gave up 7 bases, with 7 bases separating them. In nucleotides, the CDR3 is TGCGCCAGCAGCCAAGAACGAGGGAACATTCAGTACTTC. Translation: CASSQERGNIQYF.

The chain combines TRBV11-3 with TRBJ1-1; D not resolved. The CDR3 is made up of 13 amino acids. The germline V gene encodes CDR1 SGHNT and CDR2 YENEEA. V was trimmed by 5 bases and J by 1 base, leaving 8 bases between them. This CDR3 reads CASSRSANTEAFF. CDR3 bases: TGTGCCAGCAGCCGGTCTGCGAACACTGAAGCTTTCTTT.

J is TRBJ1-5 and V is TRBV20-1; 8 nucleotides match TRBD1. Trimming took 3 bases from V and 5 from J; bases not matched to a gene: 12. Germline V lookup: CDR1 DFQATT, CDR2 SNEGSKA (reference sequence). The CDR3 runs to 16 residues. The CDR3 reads CSASPRGDRFYQPQHF. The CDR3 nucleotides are TGCAGTGCTAGTCCCAGAGGGGACAGGTTTTATCAGCCCCAGCATTTT.

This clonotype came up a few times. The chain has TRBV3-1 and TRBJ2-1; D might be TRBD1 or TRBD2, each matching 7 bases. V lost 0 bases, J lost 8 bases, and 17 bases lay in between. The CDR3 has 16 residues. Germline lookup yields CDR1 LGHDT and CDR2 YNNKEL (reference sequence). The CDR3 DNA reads TGTGCCAGCAGCCAAGAGGACAGGCCTGGGGGGGATGAGCAGTTCTTC. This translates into CASSQEDRPGGDEQFF.

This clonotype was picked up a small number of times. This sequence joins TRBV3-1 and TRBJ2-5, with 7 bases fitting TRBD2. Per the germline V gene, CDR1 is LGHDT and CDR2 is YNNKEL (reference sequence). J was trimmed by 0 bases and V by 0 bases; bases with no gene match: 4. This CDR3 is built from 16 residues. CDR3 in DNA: TGTGCCAGCAGCCAAGATTTGGCGGGGGACCAAGAGACCCAGTACTTC. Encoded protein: CASSQDLAGDQETQYF.

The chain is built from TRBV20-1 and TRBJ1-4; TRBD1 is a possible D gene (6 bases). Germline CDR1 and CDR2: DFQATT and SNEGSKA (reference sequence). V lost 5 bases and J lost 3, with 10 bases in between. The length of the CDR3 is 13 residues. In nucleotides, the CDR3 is TGCAGTGCTTCGGACAGCCCTAATGAAAAACTGTTTTTT. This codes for CSASDSPNEKLFF.

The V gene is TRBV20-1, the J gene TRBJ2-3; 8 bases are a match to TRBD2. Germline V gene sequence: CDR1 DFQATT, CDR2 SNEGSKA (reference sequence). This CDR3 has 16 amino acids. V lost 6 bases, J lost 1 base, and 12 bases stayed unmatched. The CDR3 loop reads CSAPGRVSGGTDTQYF. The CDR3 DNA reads TGCAGTGCGCCCGGTCGGGTTAGCGGGGGCACAGATACGCAGTATTTT.

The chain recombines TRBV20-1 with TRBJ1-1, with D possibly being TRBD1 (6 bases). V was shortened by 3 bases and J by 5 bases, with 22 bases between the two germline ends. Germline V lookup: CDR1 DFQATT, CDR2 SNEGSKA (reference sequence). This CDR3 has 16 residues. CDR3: CSARDLPEGGLTEAFF. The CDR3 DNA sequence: TGCAGTGCTAGGGACCTGCCCGAGGGGGGTTTAACTGAAGCTTTCTTT.

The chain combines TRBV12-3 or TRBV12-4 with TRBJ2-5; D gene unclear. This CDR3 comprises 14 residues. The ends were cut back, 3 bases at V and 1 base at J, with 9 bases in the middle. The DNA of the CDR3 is TGTGCCAGCAGTTTGAAACGGATCCAAGAGACCCAGTACTTC. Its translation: CASSLKRIQETQYF.